Listed below are T cell receptor beta chains from one sample, sequenced in a study of blood T cells in healthy people across ages. TCRdb reprocessed the 5' RACE reads via MiXCR and lists one record per CDR3 protein. The sample lists some 790,000 distinct CDR3 sequences, more than 25% occurring once. Material: blood. All receptors come from a woman aged 80 or over in good health. Each CDR3 is given with its conserved first and last residue. A D gene is named only where the DNA matches it firmly. A clone size is listed for some rows: how often the clone was seen (once, few, many), or a class if it is expanded.

clone_size: many; j_call: TRBJ1-2; d_call: .; v_call: TRBV7-9; cdr3_nt: TGTGCCAGCAGGCGGTTCGGCTACACCTTC; cdr3_aa: CASRRFGYTF
clone_size: .; j_call: TRBJ1-1; d_call: .; v_call: TRBV12-3/TRBV12-4; cdr3_nt: TGTGCCAACAGTTTACGGACACTTAACACTGAAGCTTTCTTT; cdr3_aa: CANSLRTLNTEAFF
clone_size: many; j_call: TRBJ1-2; d_call: TRBD1; v_call: TRBV3-1; cdr3_nt: TGTGCCAGCAGCCACCTGCGGACAGGGGGGAGGATCTATGGCTACACCTTC; cdr3_aa: CASSHLRTGGRIYGYTF
clone_size: .; j_call: TRBJ2-6; d_call: .; v_call: TRBV19; cdr3_nt: TGTGCCAGTAGCACTGGACAGCCCAGGGCCAACGTCCTGACTTTC; cdr3_aa: CASSTGQPRANVLTF
clone_size: many; j_call: TRBJ2-5; d_call: TRBD1; v_call: TRBV4-1; cdr3_nt: TGCGCCAGCACAAAAGGGACAGCTACTCAAGAGACCCAGTACTTC; cdr3_aa: CASTKGTATQETQYF
clone_size: few; j_call: TRBJ2-5; d_call: .; v_call: TRBV6-5; cdr3_nt: TGTGCCAGCAGTTACCTTCGGACAGACGGGACCCAGTACTTC; cdr3_aa: CASSYLRTDGTQYF
clone_size: many; j_call: TRBJ2-7; d_call: TRBD1; v_call: TRBV6-2/TRBV6-3; cdr3_nt: TGTGCCAGCAGTTGGCAATCCGGGACAGGCCCCTACGAGCAGTACTTC; cdr3_aa: CASSWQSGTGPYEQYF
clone_size: many; j_call: TRBJ2-5; d_call: TRBD1; v_call: TRBV5-4; cdr3_nt: TGTGCCAGCAGCCCAAACACAGGGGGCCGGATCCAAGAGACCCAGTACTTC; cdr3_aa: CASSPNTGGRIQETQYF
clone_size: once; j_call: TRBJ2-3; d_call: .; v_call: TRBV6-1; cdr3_nt: TGTGCCAGCAGTGAATGGGGTTGGGGGCTTCGTACGCAGTATTTT; cdr3_aa: CASSEWGWGLRTQYF
clone_size: .; j_call: TRBJ2-7; d_call: .; v_call: TRBV12-3/TRBV12-4; cdr3_nt: TGTGCCGGCAGTACAGGGACCTACGAGCAGTACTTC; cdr3_aa: CAGSTGTYEQYF
clone_size: .; j_call: TRBJ2-2; d_call: .; v_call: TRBV20-1; cdr3_nt: TGCAGTGCTATCCTACAGGGTCCCGGGGAGCTGTTTTTT; cdr3_aa: CSAILQGPGELFF
clone_size: many; j_call: TRBJ2-1; d_call: .; v_call: TRBV6-1; cdr3_nt: TGTGCCAGCAGTGAAGACAGGGTTCATGAGCAGTTCTTC; cdr3_aa: CASSEDRVHEQFF
clone_size: .; j_call: TRBJ2-4; d_call: .; v_call: TRBV7-9; cdr3_nt: TGTGCCAGCAGCTTAGTAGGGGAAAACATTCAGTACTTC; cdr3_aa: CASSLVGENIQYF
clone_size: .; j_call: TRBJ1-4; d_call: TRBD1; v_call: TRBV20-1; cdr3_nt: TGCAGTGCACCTCCGGGACAGCTTAATGAAAAACTGTTTTTT; cdr3_aa: CSAPPGQLNEKLFF
clone_size: many; j_call: TRBJ2-3; d_call: .; v_call: TRBV5-1; cdr3_nt: TGCGCCAGCAGCCCGCCCTCCCCAGATACGCAGTATTTT; cdr3_aa: CASSPPSPDTQYF
clone_size: many; j_call: TRBJ2-7; d_call: .; v_call: TRBV6-2/TRBV6-3; cdr3_nt: TGTGCCAGCAGTCGGCCCACCTACGAGCAGTACTTC; cdr3_aa: CASSRPTYEQYF
clone_size: .; j_call: TRBJ2-7; d_call: TRBD1; v_call: TRBV30; cdr3_nt: TGTGCCTGGACCTTACAGGGGGCTAAATACGAGCAGTACTTC; cdr3_aa: CAWTLQGAKYEQYF
clone_size: .; j_call: TRBJ1-6; d_call: TRBD1; v_call: TRBV27; cdr3_nt: TGTGCCAGCAGTATAGACAGGGGGCTCAATTCACCCCTCCACTTT; cdr3_aa: CASSIDRGLNSPLHF
clone_size: many; j_call: TRBJ2-5; d_call: TRBD1; v_call: TRBV3-1; cdr3_nt: TGTGCCAGCAGCCAAGAGGGTGACAGGGGGGAGACCCAGTACTTC; cdr3_aa: CASSQEGDRGETQYF
clone_size: many; j_call: TRBJ2-3; d_call: .; v_call: TRBV12-3/TRBV12-4; cdr3_nt: TGTGCCAGCAGTTTAACGGCAGGGTTAGATACGCAGTATTTT; cdr3_aa: CASSLTAGLDTQYF
clone_size: few; j_call: TRBJ2-1; d_call: TRBD1; v_call: TRBV5-1; cdr3_nt: TGCGCCAGCAGCTTGTATCCGGGACAGGTCTCTTATGAGCAGTTCTTC; cdr3_aa: CASSLYPGQVSYEQFF
clone_size: many; j_call: TRBJ1-6; d_call: .; v_call: TRBV2; cdr3_nt: TGTGCCAGCAGTGAAGTAGGGAATAATTCACCCCTCCACTTT; cdr3_aa: CASSEVGNNSPLHF
clone_size: few; j_call: TRBJ1-2; d_call: .; v_call: TRBV30; cdr3_nt: TGTGCCTGGAGCGACGGAGGGGGGCGAGGGGCTAACTATGGCTACACCTTC; cdr3_aa: CAWSDGGGRGANYGYTF
clone_size: many; j_call: TRBJ2-3; d_call: .; v_call: TRBV2; cdr3_nt: TGTGCCAGCAGTGAAATAATGGGGATTAGCACAGATACGCAGTATTTT; cdr3_aa: CASSEIMGISTDTQYF
clone_size: many; j_call: TRBJ2-7; d_call: .; v_call: TRBV3-1; cdr3_nt: TGTGCCAGCAGCCAAGCGGGGGAAATCTACGAGCAGTACTTC; cdr3_aa: CASSQAGEIYEQYF
clone_size: once; j_call: TRBJ1-6; d_call: TRBD1; v_call: TRBV14; cdr3_nt: TGTGCCAGCAGCCAAGAGACAGGGGGTTCACCCCTCCACTTT; cdr3_aa: CASSQETGGSPLHF
clone_size: once; j_call: TRBJ2-2; d_call: TRBD2; v_call: TRBV6-6; cdr3_nt: TGTGCCAGCAGTCGGACTAGCCTGAACATCGGGGAGCTGTTTTTT; cdr3_aa: CASSRTSLNIGELFF
clone_size: .; j_call: TRBJ2-7; d_call: TRBD1; v_call: TRBV20-1; cdr3_nt: TGCAGTGCTAGGGGGGACAGGGTCTCCTACGAGCAGTACTTC; cdr3_aa: CSARGDRVSYEQYF
clone_size: .; j_call: TRBJ2-3; d_call: .; v_call: TRBV24-1; cdr3_nt: TGTGCCTCCAGTGATTCCAAAGCACCCAGCACAGATACGCAGTATTTT; cdr3_aa: CASSDSKAPSTDTQYF
clone_size: many; j_call: TRBJ2-3; d_call: TRBD1; v_call: TRBV6-6; cdr3_nt: TGTGCCAGCAAACCAGGGGGCTCAGTAGATACGCAGTATTTT; cdr3_aa: CASKPGGSVDTQYF
clone_size: .; j_call: TRBJ2-3; d_call: .; v_call: TRBV5-1; cdr3_nt: TGCGCCAGCAACCCCAGGGACGGGGCAGATACGCAGTATTTT; cdr3_aa: CASNPRDGADTQYF
clone_size: many; j_call: TRBJ2-7; d_call: TRBD1; v_call: TRBV6-4; cdr3_nt: TGTGCCAGCAGTGACGGGGGACAGGGTGAGGGGTACGAGCAGTACTTC; cdr3_aa: CASSDGGQGEGYEQYF
clone_size: .; j_call: TRBJ2-7; d_call: TRBD1; v_call: TRBV6-1; cdr3_nt: TGTGCCAGCAGTGTAACAAAAGGGACAGGGGGCCCTTACGAGCAGTACTTC; cdr3_aa: CASSVTKGTGGPYEQYF
clone_size: .; j_call: TRBJ2-5; d_call: .; v_call: TRBV9; cdr3_nt: TGTGTCAGCGGAGGGTTGGGACAAGAGACCCAGTACTTC; cdr3_aa: CVSGGLGQETQYF
clone_size: many; j_call: TRBJ2-5; d_call: .; v_call: TRBV7-6; cdr3_nt: TGTGCCAGCAGCCCGGGGACCCCCAGCGTTGAGACCCAGTACTTC; cdr3_aa: CASSPGTPSVETQYF
clone_size: .; j_call: TRBJ2-1; d_call: .; v_call: TRBV12-3/TRBV12-4; cdr3_nt: TGTGCCAGTCGGCAGCGGAGCAATGTGCAGTTCTTC; cdr3_aa: CASRQRSNVQFF
clone_size: .; j_call: TRBJ1-2; d_call: .; v_call: TRBV7-2; cdr3_nt: TGTGCCAGCAGACCCCGCGGGGATCACTATGGCTACACCTTC; cdr3_aa: CASRPRGDHYGYTF
clone_size: few; j_call: TRBJ1-1; d_call: .; v_call: TRBV30; cdr3_nt: TGTGCCTGGAGTACCGGTTACACTGAAGCTTTCTTT; cdr3_aa: CAWSTGYTEAFF
clone_size: .; j_call: TRBJ2-1; d_call: TRBD2; v_call: TRBV5-1; cdr3_nt: TGCACCAGCAGCTACCTGACTAGCGGGGTGCAGTTCTTC; cdr3_aa: CTSSYLTSGVQFF
clone_size: many; j_call: TRBJ2-1; d_call: TRBD1; v_call: TRBV2; cdr3_nt: TGTGCCAGCAGTAACCGACAGGGGATGAATGAGCAGTTCTTC; cdr3_aa: CASSNRQGMNEQFF
clone_size: .; j_call: TRBJ2-3; d_call: .; v_call: TRBV12-3/TRBV12-4; cdr3_nt: TGTGCCAGCAGTTTAGACAGCGGCCTGAGAGCAGATGCGCAGTATTTT; cdr3_aa: CASSLDSGLRADAQYF
clone_size: many; j_call: TRBJ2-1; d_call: .; v_call: TRBV10-1; cdr3_nt: TGCGCCAGCAGCTCCGGCCGAGCTAAGCAGTTCTTC; cdr3_aa: CASSSGRAKQFF